This T cell receptor (beta chain) came from a study of Ad26.COV2.S vaccination and SARS-CoV-2 variants. In the study overall: Ad26.COV2.S was injected intramuscularly once or twice, 56 days apart.

Findings of the study overall: Once vaccination had occurred, spike-specific CD8+ and CD4+ T cell responses reportedly showed substantial breadth.

The sample's treatment: around 19 received Ad26.COV2.S at low or high dose, single or two shots; several received placebo; per-sample allocation not given. Collection of the samples took place on day 63 after the first injection of vaccine or placebo. In Boston, an adult donor aged 18-55 years took part. As its vector, the vaccine had Ad26, which expressed Wuhan-strain SARS-CoV-2 spike. Assay used: immunoSEQ multiplex PCR; TCRdb lists only in-frame clones, some missing. This table has fewer than 400,000 clones, around four fifths appearing once. Trimming pared 5 bases from V and 0 bases from J, leaving 8 bases between. This CDR3 region has 13 residues. Germline assignment: CDR1 SNHLY and CDR2 FYNNEI. Of note for this clone: The antigen remains unidentified.

The source material was peripheral blood, sampled in a trial of Ad26.COV2.S vaccine versus placebo. V is TRBV2 and J is TRBJ2-7, with D tentatively TRBD2 (6 bases). The receptor comes from a person aged 18-65 years who received the Ad26.COV2.S COVID-19 vaccine or a placebo. In DNA form, the CDR3 reads TGTGCCAGCAGTAGCGGGCTCTCCTACGAGCAGTACTTC. Amino acids: CASSSGLSYEQYF.